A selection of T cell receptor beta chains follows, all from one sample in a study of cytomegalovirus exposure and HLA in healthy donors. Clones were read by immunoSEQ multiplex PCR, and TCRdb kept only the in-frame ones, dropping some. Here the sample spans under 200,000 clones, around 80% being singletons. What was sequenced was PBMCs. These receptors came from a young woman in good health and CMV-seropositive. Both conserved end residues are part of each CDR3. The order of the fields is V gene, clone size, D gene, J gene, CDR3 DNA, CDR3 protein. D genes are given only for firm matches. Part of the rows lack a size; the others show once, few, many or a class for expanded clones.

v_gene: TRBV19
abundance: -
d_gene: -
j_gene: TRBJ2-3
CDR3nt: TGTGCCAGCACCGGGGGGCCTGGCACAGATACGCAGTATTTT
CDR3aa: CASTGGPGTDTQYF

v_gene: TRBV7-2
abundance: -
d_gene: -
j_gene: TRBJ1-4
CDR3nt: TGTGCCAGCAGCTTGAACCCGAGATTTGACAGGCTGTTTTTT
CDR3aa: CASSLNPRFDRLFF

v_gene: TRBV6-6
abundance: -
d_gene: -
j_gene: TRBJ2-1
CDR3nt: TGTGCCAGCATTGACAGGATGGACAATGAGCAGTTCTTC
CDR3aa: CASIDRMDNEQFF

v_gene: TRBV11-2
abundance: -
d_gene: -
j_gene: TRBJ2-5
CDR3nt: TGTGCCAGCAGCTTTGGGGGGAACCAAGAGACCCAGTACTTC
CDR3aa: CASSFGGNQETQYF

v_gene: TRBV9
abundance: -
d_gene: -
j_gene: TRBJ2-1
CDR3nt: TGTGCCAGCAGCCCCGGGGTTGGGGAGCAGTTCTTC
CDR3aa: CASSPGVGEQFF

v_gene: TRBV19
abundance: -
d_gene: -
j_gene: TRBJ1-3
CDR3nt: TGTGCCAGTAGTATCTCTGGGCCTGGAAACACCATATATTTT
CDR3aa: CASSISGPGNTIYF

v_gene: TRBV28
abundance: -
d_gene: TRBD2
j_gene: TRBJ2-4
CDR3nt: TGTGCCAGCAGTTTAGACGGACTAGGGACCTTAGCCAAAAACATTCAGTACTTC
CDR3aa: CASSLDGLGTLAKNIQYF

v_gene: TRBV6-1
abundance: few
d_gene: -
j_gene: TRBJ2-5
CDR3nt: TGTGCCAGCAGGACGAGGGACGGGGTGGAGGGGACCCAGTACTTC
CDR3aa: CASRTRDGVEGTQYF

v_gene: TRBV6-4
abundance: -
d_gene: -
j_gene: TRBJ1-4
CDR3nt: TGTGCCAGCAGTGTGCAACTAATTAATGAAAAACTGTTTTTT
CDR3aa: CASSVQLINEKLFF

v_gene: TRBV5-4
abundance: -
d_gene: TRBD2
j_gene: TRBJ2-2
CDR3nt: TGTGCCAGCAGCTGGGGGGGGAACACCGGGGAGCTGTTTTTT
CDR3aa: CASSWGGNTGELFF

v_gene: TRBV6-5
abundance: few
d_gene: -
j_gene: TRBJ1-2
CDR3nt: TGTGCCAGCAGTTACGGGCAGGGCGTGAACTATGGCTACACCTTC
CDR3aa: CASSYGQGVNYGYTF

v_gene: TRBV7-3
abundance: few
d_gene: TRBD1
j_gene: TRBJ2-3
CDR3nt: TGTGCCAGCAGCCCAATCCGGGACAGGGGAGATACGCAGTATTTT
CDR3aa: CASSPIRDRGDTQYF

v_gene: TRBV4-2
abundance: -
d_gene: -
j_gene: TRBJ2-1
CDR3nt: TGTGCCAGCAGCCCCGAGGGCGGAAGCTCCTACAATGAGCAGTTCTTC
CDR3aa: CASSPEGGSSYNEQFF

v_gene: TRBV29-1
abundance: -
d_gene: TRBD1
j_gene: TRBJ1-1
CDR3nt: TGCAGCGTATCCGGGGCAGGGGGTTTAGGGGGCCTGACTGAAGCTTTCTTT
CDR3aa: CSVSGAGGLGGLTEAFF

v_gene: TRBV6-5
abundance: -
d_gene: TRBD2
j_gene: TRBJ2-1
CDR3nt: TGTGCCAGCAGTTCCCGCGGGGGGGAACCTCTCAATGAGCAGTTCTTC
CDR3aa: CASSSRGGEPLNEQFF

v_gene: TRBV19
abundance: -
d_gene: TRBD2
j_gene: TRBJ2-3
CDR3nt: TGTGCCAGTAGTTTTTCTAGCGGGTCCGATACGCAGTATTTT
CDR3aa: CASSFSSGSDTQYF

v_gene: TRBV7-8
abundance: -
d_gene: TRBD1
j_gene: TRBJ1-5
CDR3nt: TGTGCCAGCAGCCTAGGTCCGGGACAGGGTAGGAGACAGCCCCAGCATTTT
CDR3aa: CASSLGPGQGRRQPQHF

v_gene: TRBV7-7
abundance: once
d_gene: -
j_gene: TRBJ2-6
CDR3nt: TGTGCTAGCAGCCCCAGGGCTAGCGCAATTTTCTCTGGGGCCAACGTCCTGACTTTC
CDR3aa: CASSPRASAIFSGANVLTF

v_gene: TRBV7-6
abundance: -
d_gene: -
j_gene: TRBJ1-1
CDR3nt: TGTGCCAGCAGCTTAAATGGTGCAGAGAACACTGAAGCTTTCTTT
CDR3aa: CASSLNGAENTEAFF

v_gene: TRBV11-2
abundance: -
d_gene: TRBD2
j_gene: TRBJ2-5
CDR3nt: TGTGCCAGCAGCCGAGGACTAGCGGGCCCCCGGCAGACCCAGTACTTC
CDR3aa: CASSRGLAGPRQTQYF

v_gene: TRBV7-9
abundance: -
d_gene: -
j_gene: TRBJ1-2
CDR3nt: TGTGCCAGCAGCTATAACAGCTATGGCTACACCTTC
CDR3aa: CASSYNSYGYTF

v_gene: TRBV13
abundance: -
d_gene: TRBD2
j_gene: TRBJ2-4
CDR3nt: TGTGCCAGCAGACGCGGGGGGGGCAAAAACATTCAGTACTTC
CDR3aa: CASRRGGGKNIQYF

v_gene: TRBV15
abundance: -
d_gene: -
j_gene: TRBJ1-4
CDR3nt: TGTGCCACCAGCAGAGATCAGGGGCGGCTTGAAAAACTGTTTTTT
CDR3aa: CATSRDQGRLEKLFF

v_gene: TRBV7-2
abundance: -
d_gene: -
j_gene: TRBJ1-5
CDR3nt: TGTGCCAGCAGCTTAAAAGGGGGGGGAAGGCCCCAGCATTTT
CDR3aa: CASSLKGGGRPQHF

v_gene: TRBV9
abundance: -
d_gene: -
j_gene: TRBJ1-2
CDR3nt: TGTGCCAGCAGCGTAGGGGTGGGAGCTAACTATGGCTACACCTTC
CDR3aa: CASSVGVGANYGYTF

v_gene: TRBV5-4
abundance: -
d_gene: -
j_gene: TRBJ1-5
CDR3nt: TGTGCCAGCAGCTTGGACGGTCAGCCCCAGCATTTT
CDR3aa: CASSLDGQPQHF

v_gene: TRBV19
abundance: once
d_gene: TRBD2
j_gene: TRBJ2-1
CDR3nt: TGTGCCAGTAGTTTTGGACTAGCGGCCTACAATGAGCAGTTCTTC
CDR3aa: CASSFGLAAYNEQFF

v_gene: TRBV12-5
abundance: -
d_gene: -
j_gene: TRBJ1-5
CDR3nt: TGTGCTAGTGGTTTTTCTACTGACATAAACGATCAGCCCCAGCATTTT
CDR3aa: CASGFSTDINDQPQHF

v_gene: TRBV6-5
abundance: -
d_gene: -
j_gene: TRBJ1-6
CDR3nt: TGTGCCAGCAGTCAGGCGACAAGCAGGGCACCCCTCCACTTT
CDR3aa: CASSQATSRAPLHF

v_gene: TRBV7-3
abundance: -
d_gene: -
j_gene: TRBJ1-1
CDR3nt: TGTGCCAGCAGCTTAATGGGGGGGAGTCGAACTGAAGCTTTCTTT
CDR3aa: CASSLMGGSRTEAFF

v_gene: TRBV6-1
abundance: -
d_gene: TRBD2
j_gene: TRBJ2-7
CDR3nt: TGTGCCAGCAGGTCCGGACTAGCGGTTTACGAGCAGTACTTC
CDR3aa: CASRSGLAVYEQYF

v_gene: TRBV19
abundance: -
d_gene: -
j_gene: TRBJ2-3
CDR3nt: TGTGCCAGTAGTATGGGGCACTCCACAGGTACGCAGTATTTT
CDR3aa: CASSMGHSTGTQYF

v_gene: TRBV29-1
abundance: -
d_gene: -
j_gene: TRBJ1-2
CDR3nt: TGCAGCGTTGAGCGACAGGAGAGCTATGGCTACACCTTC
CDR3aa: CSVERQESYGYTF

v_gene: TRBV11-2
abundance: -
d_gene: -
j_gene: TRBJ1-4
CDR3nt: TGTGCCAGCAGCCCCCCGGGCAGGGATGAAAAACTGTTTTTT
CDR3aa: CASSPPGRDEKLFF

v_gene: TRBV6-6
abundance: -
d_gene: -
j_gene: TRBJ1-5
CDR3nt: TGTGCCAGCAGTCTCAGGGGTCAGGAGCCCCAGCATTTT
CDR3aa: CASSLRGQEPQHF

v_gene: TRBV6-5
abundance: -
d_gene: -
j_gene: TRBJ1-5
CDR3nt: TGTGCCAGCAGTTACTCCGACAGGAGCAATCAGCCCCAGCATTTT
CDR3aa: CASSYSDRSNQPQHF

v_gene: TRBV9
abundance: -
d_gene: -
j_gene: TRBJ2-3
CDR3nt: TGTGCCAGTTCCTCCGCGGGGGCAGCAGCAGATACGCAGTATTTT
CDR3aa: CASSSAGAAADTQYF

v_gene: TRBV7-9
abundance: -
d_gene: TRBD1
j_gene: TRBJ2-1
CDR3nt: TGTGCCAGCAGCCCTAGGTTTAGGACAGGGGGCAATGAGCAGTTCTTC
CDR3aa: CASSPRFRTGGNEQFF

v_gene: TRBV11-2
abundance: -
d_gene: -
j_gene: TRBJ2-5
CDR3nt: TGTGCCAGCAGCTTAGCGGGATTCCAAGAGACCCAGTACTTC
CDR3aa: CASSLAGFQETQYF

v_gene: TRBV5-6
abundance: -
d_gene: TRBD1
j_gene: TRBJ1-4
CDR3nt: TGTGCCAGCAGCTTGGGAACGACAGGGATCGGTGAAAAACTGTTTTTT
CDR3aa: CASSLGTTGIGEKLFF

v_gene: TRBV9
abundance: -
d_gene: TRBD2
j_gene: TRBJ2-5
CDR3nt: TGTGCCAGCAGCGCCGGGACTAGCGGGGGAGGGGAGACCCAGTACTTC
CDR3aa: CASSAGTSGGGETQYF

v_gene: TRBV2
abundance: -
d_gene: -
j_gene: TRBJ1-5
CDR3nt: TGTGCCAGCAGTGAAGTGGACCCACGGGGAGGGCCCCAGCATTTT
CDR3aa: CASSEVDPRGGPQHF

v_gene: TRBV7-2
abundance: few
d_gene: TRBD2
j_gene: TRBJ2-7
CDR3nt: TGTGCCAGCACCCGTAGCGGGGCTGGATACGAGCAGTACTTC
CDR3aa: CASTRSGAGYEQYF

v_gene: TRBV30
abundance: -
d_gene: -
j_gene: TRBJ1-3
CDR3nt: TGTGCCTGGAGTAAGACAGGAAGGTTCGGAAACACCATATATTTT
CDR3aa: CAWSKTGRFGNTIYF

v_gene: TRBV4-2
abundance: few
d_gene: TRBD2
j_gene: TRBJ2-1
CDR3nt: TGTGCCAGCAGCCAAGAATTAGGCGGGGGGGCCGATGAGCAGTTCTTC
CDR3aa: CASSQELGGGADEQFF

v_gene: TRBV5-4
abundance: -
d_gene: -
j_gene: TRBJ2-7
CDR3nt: TGTGCCAGCAGCCTCGCCCGGGACAACGCCTACGAGCAGTACTTC
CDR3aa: CASSLARDNAYEQYF

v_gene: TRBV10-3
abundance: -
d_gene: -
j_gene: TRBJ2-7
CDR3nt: TGTGCCACCGAGGAAGGCCTCGAGCAGTACTTC
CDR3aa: CATEEGLEQYF

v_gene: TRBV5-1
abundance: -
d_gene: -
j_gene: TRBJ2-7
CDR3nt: TGCGCCAGCAGCTTGATAGGGGACACCTCCTACGAGCAGTACTTC
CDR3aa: CASSLIGDTSYEQYF

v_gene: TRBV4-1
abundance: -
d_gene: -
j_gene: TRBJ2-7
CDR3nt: TGCGCCAGCAGCCAAGGGGCAGGATATGTCCACGAGCAGTACTTC
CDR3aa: CASSQGAGYVHEQYF

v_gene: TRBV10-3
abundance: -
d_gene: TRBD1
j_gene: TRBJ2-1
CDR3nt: TGTGCCATCAGTGAGTCGGACAGGGGGGGATACAATGAGCAGTTCTTC
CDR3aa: CAISESDRGGYNEQFF

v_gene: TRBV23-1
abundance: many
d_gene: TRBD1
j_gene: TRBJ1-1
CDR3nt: TGCGCCAGCGGACAGGGAGCTTTCTTT
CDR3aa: CASGQGAFF

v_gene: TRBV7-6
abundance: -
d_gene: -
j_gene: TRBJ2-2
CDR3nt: TGTGCCAGCAGCCCCCGGAACACCGGGGAGCTGTTTTTT
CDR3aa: CASSPRNTGELFF

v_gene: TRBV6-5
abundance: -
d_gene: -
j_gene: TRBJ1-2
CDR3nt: TGTGCCAGCGGAGGCGGGGCTGGCTATGGCTACACCTTC
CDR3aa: CASGGGAGYGYTF

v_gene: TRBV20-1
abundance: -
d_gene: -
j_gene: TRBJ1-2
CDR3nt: TGCAGTGCTCTCGAGGGCTACACCTTC
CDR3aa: CSALEGYTF

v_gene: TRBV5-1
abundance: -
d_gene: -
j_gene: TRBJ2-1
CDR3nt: TGCGCCAGCAGCTTGGCGGGGACGGACAGCAATGAGCAGTTCTTC
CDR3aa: CASSLAGTDSNEQFF

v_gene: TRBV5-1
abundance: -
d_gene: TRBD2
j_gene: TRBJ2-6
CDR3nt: TGCGCCAGCAGCTTGTTTATGGGGACGGGAGGGGCCAACGGCCTGACTTTC
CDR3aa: CASSLFMGTGGANGLTF

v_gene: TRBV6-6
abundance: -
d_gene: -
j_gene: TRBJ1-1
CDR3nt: TGTGCCAGCACCTTAACGGGGAACACTGAAGCTTTCTTT
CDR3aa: CASTLTGNTEAFF